The rows below give T cell receptor beta chains drawn from one sample of a study of T cell responses to AZD1222 COVID-19 vaccine. The assay was immunoSEQ multiplex PCR, and TCRdb's table has in-frame clones only and misses some. The sample includes fewer than 45,000 clones, nearly 85% of them seen just once. The sequencing used peripheral blood, collected on day 0 of AZD1222 vaccination. The receptors derive from an adult in good health. Each CDR3 is given with its conserved first and last residue. A D gene is named only where the DNA matches it firmly. Some rows have no size entry. The others give once, few or many, or a class for an expanded clone.

abundance	v_gene	j_gene	d_gene	CDR3aa	CDR3nt
once	TRBV28	TRBJ2-2	.	CASSATRARAGELFF	TGTGCCAGCAGCGCCACAAGGGCCCGGGCCGGGGAGCTGTTTTTT
.	TRBV3-1/TRBV3-2	TRBJ2-7	TRBD2	CASSQVAGGPGEQYF	TGTGCCAGCAGCCAAGTAGCGGGAGGGCCGGGCGAGCAGTACTTC
.	TRBV29-1	TRBJ1-6	.	CSVGGGNSPLHF	TGCAGCGTGGGGGGAGGCAATTCACCCCTCCACTTT
.	TRBV5-1	TRBJ1-5	TRBD1	CASRPTGGSNQPQHF	TGCGCCAGCAGACCTACAGGGGGTAGCAATCAGCCCCAGCATTTT
.	TRBV6-6	TRBJ2-5	TRBD2	CASSPGGRQTQYF	TGTGCCAGCAGCCCCGGGGGGAGGCAGACCCAGTACTTC
once	TRBV5-1	TRBJ2-4	.	CASSLGIQKGVRYF	TGCGCCAGCAGCTTGGGTATACAAAAGGGGGTGAGGTACTTC
.	TRBV6-6	TRBJ1-6	TRBD1	CASRGQGRTPLHF	TGTGCCAGCAGAGGACAGGGAAGGACACCCCTCCACTTT
.	TRBV4-1	TRBJ1-5	.	CASSQDIGNGQPQHF	TGCGCCAGCAGCCAAGATATTGGGAACGGTCAGCCCCAGCATTTT
.	TRBV2	TRBJ2-7	.	CASRQSYEQYF	TGTGCCAGCAGACAGTCCTACGAGCAGTACTTC
.	TRBV7-9	TRBJ2-7	.	CASSLVGVTYEQYF	TGTGCCAGCAGCTTAGTCGGTGTTACCTACGAGCAGTACTTC
.	TRBV12-3/TRBV12-4	TRBJ1-2	.	CASSSSGNGYTF	TGTGCCAGCAGTTCAAGTGGTAATGGCTACACCTTC
few	TRBV13	TRBJ2-1	.	CASSFQGLSYNEQFF	TGTGCCAGCAGCTTTCAGGGGCTTTCCTACAATGAGCAGTTCTTC
few	TRBV6-1	TRBJ1-5	.	CASSEERGGNQPQHF	TGTGCCAGCAGTGAAGAACGGGGCGGCAATCAGCCCCAGCATTTT
.	TRBV19	TRBJ1-1	.	CASSIVGIGEAFF	TGTGCCAGTAGTATTGTTGGGATCGGTGAAGCTTTCTTT
.	TRBV7-9	TRBJ1-2	.	CASSPPTPNYGYTF	TGTGCCAGCAGCCCCCCGACGCCTAACTATGGCTACACCTTC
.	TRBV10-3	TRBJ1-2	TRBD1	CAISEPTGQRTGYTF	TGTGCCATCAGTGAGCCTACGGGACAGAGGACCGGCTACACCTTC
.	TRBV30	TRBJ1-1	.	CAWSTGLNTEAFF	TGTGCCTGGAGCACAGGGCTTAACACTGAAGCTTTCTTT
.	TRBV20-1	TRBJ2-5	.	CSAGWETQYF	TGCAGTGCCGGATGGGAGACCCAGTACTTC
few	TRBV27	TRBJ2-3	.	CASRRQGTDTQYF	TGTGCCAGCAGGAGGCAGGGCACAGATACGCAGTATTTT
.	TRBV18	TRBJ1-5	TRBD1	CASSLGQDQPQHF	TGTGCCAGCTCACTCGGACAGGATCAGCCCCAGCATTTT